This TCR beta chain was documented in a study of blood T cell repertoires in COVID-19. Per the original methods: Researchers report that nucleated cell counts were estimated from reference gene primer amplification. Here immunoSEQ multiplex PCR was the method, and the copy in TCRdb shows in-frame clones only, minus some. D and trimming were read from the DNA, whereas the V and J calls and clone size are those reported in that table. This repertoire shows some 250,000 clones, 75% to 90% found once; its top ten account for 2% to 2.5%. The source of this sequence is a man between 25 and 39 years old who had recovered from COVID-19. Sequencing was performed on peripheral blood.

CDR3 protein: CASSPAWGVQTEAFF. The CDR3 nucleotides are TGTGCCAGTAGTCCAGCATGGGGGGTACAAACTGAAGCTTTCTTT. The chain uses TRBV19 and TRBJ1-1, with a tentative D call TRBD1 (5 bases). The germline V and J ends were trimmed by 5 bases and 5 bases, with 18 bases remaining between them. Germline V gene data show CDR1 as LNHDA and CDR2 as SQIVND (reference sequence). The CDR3 has 15 amino acids. Full variable domain (rest looked up from reference TRBV19 and TRBJ1-1): DGGITQSPKYLFRKEGQNVTLSCEQNLNHDAMYWYRQDPGQGLRLIYYSQIVNDFQKGDIAEGYSVSREKKESFPLTVTSAQKNPTAFYLCASSPAWGVQTEAFFGQGTRLTVV.